Presented here are 10 T cell receptor beta chains from one specimen sequenced in a study of T cells after yellow fever vaccination. TCRdb re-called the 5' RACE reads through MiXCR, storing one row per CDR3 protein. The sample yields about 220,000 distinct CDR3 sequences, roughly 3% seen once. The input for sequencing was CD4+ T cells sorted from PBMCs, taken 10 days after the yellow fever booster vaccination. The receptors stem from a man between 18 and 29 years old who received the YFV17D yellow fever vaccine.

This clonotype was counted ten times or more. This sequence joins TRBV6-5 and TRBJ2-5; no definite D call. CDR1 and CDR2 (germline): MNHEY, SVGAGI. Trimming pared 2 bases from V and 1 base from J, leaving 2 bases between. This CDR3 spans 12 amino acids. Here the CDR3 DNA reads TGTGCCAGCAGTTACATCCAAGAGACCCAGTACTTC. Amino acids: CASSYIQETQYF.

This clonotype was found a few times. The J gene is TRBJ2-4, the V gene TRBV6-5; D is perhaps TRBD1 (6 bases). Germline loops: CDR1 MNHEY, CDR2 SVGAGI. Trimming took 6 bases from V and 9 from J, leaving 15 bases between them. This CDR3 region has 13 residues. CDR3 residues: CASSQTGLGIQYF. DNA for the CDR3: TGTGCCAGCAGCCAAACAGGGCTGGGCATTCAGTACTTC.

The gene calls are TRBV6-6 and TRBJ1-5; D gene ambiguous. Germline V lookup: CDR1 MNHNY, CDR2 SVGAGI (reference sequence). V was shortened by 4 bases and J by 6 bases, with 13 bases between the two germline ends. This CDR3 is built from 14 residues. CDR3 amino acids: CASSFPRAGQPQHF. DNA for the CDR3: TGTGCCAGCAGTTTTCCTCGAGCTGGTCAGCCCCAGCATTTT.

The table lists this clonotype with a few counts. This chain uses TRBV21-1 with TRBJ1-5; the table calls TRBD1, which could not be checked here. TRBV21-1 is a listed pseudogene. The CDR3 runs 21 residues. The CDR3 DNA follows: TGTGCCAGCAGCAAAGATGAGGCTTTTGCCAGGGAGAATTGGAGCAATCAGCCCCAGCATTTT. The encoded protein is CASSKDEAFARENWSNQPQHF.

The rearrangement uses TRBV6-5 and TRBJ2-5; tentative D call: TRBD2 (5 bases). Looked up from germline, CDR1 is MNHEY and CDR2 is SVGAGI. This CDR3 comprises 16 residues. With 0 bases removed from V and 5 bases from J, the gap between germline ends came to 16 bases. The CDR3 sequence is CASSYSGRLGSETQYF. CDR3 bases: TGTGCCAGCAGTTACTCCGGCAGGCTAGGGAGTGAGACCCAGTACTTC.

This clonotype was seen ten or more times. The genes are TRBV7-3 and TRBJ2-5; D is perhaps TRBD1 or TRBD2 (5 bases each). CDR1 SGHTA and CDR2 FQGTGA come from the germline V gene. V dropped 5 bases and J dropped 2 bases, with 9 bases sitting between them. The CDR3 is 13 residues long. The CDR3 region is CASSRGEQETQYF. The CDR3 DNA reads as TGTGCCAGCAGCCGAGGGGAGCAAGAGACCCAGTACTTC. Looking up the rest from reference TRBV7-3 and TRBJ2-5 gives the full variable domain: GAGVSQTPSNKVTEKGKYVELRCDPISGHTALYWYRQSLGQGPEFLIYFQGTGAADDSGLPNDRFFAVRPEGSVSTLKIQRTERGDSAVYLCASSRGEQETQYFGPGTRLLVL.

This clonotype was counted between two and nine times. The rearrangement links TRBV18 to TRBJ1-1; possible D gene TRBD1, 5 bases. The V gene's germline CDR1 is KGHSH and CDR2 LQKENI. This CDR3 contains 14 residues. V shed 3 bases and J shed 5 bases, with 13 bases lying between them. The CDR3 protein is CASSPNRFGTEAFF. CDR3 bases: TGTGCCAGCTCACCGAACAGGTTCGGGACTGAAGCTTTCTTT.

This clonotype has at least ten counts. The chain has TRBV7-7 and TRBJ2-5; weak D call: TRBD2 (6 bases). With 1 base removed from V and 7 bases from J, the gap between germline ends came to 16 bases. Germline V gene data show CDR1 as SSHAT and CDR2 as FNYEAQ (reference sequence). The CDR3 sequence is 15 residues long. CDR3 nucleotides: TGTGCCAGCAGCTTAGGGTCGGGGCGGGGATCGACCCAGTACTTC. It encodes CASSLGSGRGSTQYF.

The sample holds many counts of this clonotype. The rearrangement links TRBV5-5 to TRBJ1-4; D unclear. The ends were cut back, 4 bases at V and 8 bases at J, with 18 bases in the middle. The CDR3 extends over 15 amino acids. CDR1 SGHKS and CDR2 YYEKEE come from the germline V gene (reference sequence). The CDR3 coding sequence is TGTGCCAGCAGCACGCCCCGGGGAGGATCAGAAAAACTGTTTTTT. Translation: CASSTPRGGSEKLFF. Using reference TRBV5-5 and TRBJ1-4 for the parts outside the CDR3, the full variable domain is DAGVTQSPTHLIKTRGQQVTLRCSPISGHKSVSWYQQVLGQGPQFIFQYYEKEERGRGNFPDRFSARQFPNYSSELNVNALLLGDSALYLCASSTPRGGSEKLFFGSGTQLSVL.

Many counts were recorded for this clonotype. The chain recombines TRBV7-2 with TRBJ2-5; D gene uncertain. V shed 1 base and J shed 4 bases, with 7 bases lying between them. CDR3 length: 13 residues. Germline CDR1 is SGHTA and CDR2 is FQGNSA. This CDR3 reads CASSLELAETQYF. The CDR3 coding sequence is TGTGCCAGCAGCTTAGAGTTGGCAGAGACCCAGTACTTC.